This T cell receptor beta chain was recovered during a study of cytomegalovirus exposure and HLA in healthy donors. The CDR3 has 13 amino acids. Germline-derived CDR1 and CDR2 are KGHSH and LQKENI. Trimming took 4 bases from V and 7 from J, leaving 11 bases between them. PCR amplification relied on 60 Vbeta primers (plus 13 Jbeta primers). Using immunoSEQ multiplex PCR, the repertoire was profiled, and TCRdb retains in-frame clones only, with some absent. The sample carries 160,000 or so clones, almost 85% recorded once. This TCR was sampled from a man under 40 in good health and CMV-seronegative. The chain employs TRBV18 and TRBJ2-4; maybe TRBD1 (6 bases). The specimen was PBMCs. The CDR3 DNA follows: TGTGCCAGCTCACAGGGGGATTTGAACATTCAGTACTTC. Translation: CASSQGDLNIQYF.